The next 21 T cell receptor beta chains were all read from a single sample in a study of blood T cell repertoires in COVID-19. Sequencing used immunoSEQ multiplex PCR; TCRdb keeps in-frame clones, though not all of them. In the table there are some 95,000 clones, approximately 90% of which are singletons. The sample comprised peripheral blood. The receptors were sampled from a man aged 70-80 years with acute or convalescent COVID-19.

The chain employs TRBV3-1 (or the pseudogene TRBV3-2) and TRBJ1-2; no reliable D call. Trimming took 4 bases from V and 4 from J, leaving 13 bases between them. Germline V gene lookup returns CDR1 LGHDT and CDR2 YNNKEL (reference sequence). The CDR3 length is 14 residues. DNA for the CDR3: TGTGCCAGCAGCCCCTCAGGATCTTTCTATGGCTACACCTTC. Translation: CASSPSGSFYGYTF.

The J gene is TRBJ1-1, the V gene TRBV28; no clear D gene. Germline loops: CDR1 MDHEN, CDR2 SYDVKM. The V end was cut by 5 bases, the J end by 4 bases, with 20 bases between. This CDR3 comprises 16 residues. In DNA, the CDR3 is TGTGCCAGCAGTACCCAATTGGGCCTCCTAAGCACTGAAGCTTTCTTT. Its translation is CASSTQLGLLSTEAFF.

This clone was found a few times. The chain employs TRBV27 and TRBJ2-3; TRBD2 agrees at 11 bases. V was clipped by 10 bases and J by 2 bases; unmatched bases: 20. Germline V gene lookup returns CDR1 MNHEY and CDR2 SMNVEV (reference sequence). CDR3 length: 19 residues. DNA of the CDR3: TGTGCCACCCGCAGAAAGGGCACTAGCGGGGGAGCCGCCACAGATACGCAGTATTTT. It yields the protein CATRRKGTSGGAATDTQYF.

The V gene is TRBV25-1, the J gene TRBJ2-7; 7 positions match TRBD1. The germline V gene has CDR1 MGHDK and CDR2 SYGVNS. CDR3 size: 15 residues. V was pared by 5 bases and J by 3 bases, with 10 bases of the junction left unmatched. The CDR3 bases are TGTGCCAGCAGTCTTAGGGACAGCCCATACTACGAGCAGTACTTC. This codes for CASSLRDSPYYEQYF.

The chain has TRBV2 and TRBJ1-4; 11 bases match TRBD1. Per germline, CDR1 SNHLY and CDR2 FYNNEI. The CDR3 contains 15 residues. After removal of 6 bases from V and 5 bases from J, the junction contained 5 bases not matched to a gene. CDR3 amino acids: CASSPGTGGNEKLFF. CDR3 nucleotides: TGTGCCAGCAGCCCCGGGACAGGGGGGAATGAAAAACTGTTTTTT.

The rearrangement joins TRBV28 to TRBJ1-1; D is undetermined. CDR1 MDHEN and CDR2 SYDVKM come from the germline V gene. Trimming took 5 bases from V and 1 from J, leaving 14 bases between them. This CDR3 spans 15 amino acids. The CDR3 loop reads CASSPHMPGNTEAFF. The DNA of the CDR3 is TGTGCCAGCAGTCCCCATATGCCAGGGAACACTGAAGCTTTCTTT.

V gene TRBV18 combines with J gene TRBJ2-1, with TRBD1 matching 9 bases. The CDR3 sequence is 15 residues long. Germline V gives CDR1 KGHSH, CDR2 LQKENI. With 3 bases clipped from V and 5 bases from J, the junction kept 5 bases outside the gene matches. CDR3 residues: CASSPPGQGNNEQFF. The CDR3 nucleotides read TGTGCCAGCTCACCCCCGGGACAGGGTAACAATGAGCAGTTCTTC.

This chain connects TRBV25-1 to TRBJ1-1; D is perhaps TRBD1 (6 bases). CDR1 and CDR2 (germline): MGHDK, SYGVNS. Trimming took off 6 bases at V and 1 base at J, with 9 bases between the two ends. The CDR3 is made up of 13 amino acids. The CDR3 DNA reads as TGTGCCAGCAGGGTGACAGGGAACACTGAAGCTTTCTTT. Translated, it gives CASRVTGNTEAFF.

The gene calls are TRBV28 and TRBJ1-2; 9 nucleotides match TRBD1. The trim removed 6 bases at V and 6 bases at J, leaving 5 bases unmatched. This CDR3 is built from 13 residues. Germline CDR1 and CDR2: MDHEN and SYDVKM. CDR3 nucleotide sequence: TGTGCCAGCAGGGGGACAGGGAGTCATGGCTACACCTTC. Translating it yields CASRGTGSHGYTF.

The CDR3 loop is CASSWRGRYQETQYF. The CDR3 nucleotides are TGCGCCAGCAGCTGGAGGGGCCGCTACCAAGAGACCCAGTACTTC. This chain links TRBV5-1 with TRBJ2-5, with TRBD2 as a possible D gene (6 bases). V dropped 3 bases and J dropped 0 bases, with 12 bases sitting between them. The CDR3 contains 15 residues. Germline CDR1 SGHRS, CDR2 YFSETQ.

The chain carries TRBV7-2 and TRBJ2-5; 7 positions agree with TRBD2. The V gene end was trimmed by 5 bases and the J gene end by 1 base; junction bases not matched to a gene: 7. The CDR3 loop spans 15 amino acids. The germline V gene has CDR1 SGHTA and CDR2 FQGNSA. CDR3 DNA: TGTGCCAGCAGCCATCCGGGGGGAACCCAAGAGACCCAGTACTTC. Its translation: CASSHPGGTQETQYF.

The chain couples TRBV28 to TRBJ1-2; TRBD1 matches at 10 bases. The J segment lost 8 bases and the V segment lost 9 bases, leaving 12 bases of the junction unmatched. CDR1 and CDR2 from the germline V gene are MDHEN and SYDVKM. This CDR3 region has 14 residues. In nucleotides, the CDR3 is TGTGCCAGTTCCGCGGGACAGGGGATTGAAGGCTACACCTTC. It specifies CASSAGQGIEGYTF.

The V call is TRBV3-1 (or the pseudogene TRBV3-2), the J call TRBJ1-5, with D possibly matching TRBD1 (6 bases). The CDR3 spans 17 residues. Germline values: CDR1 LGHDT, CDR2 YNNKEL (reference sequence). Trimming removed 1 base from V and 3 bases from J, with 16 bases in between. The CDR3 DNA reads TGTGCCAGCAGCCAAGGTTGGGGGGGCTCCGTCAATCAGCCCCAGCATTTT. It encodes CASSQGWGGSVNQPQHF.

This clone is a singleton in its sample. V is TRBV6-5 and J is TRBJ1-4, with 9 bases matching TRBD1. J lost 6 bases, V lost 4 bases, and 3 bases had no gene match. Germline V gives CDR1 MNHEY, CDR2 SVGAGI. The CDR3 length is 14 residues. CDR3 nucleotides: TGTGCCAGCAGTTGGACAGGGGAGGATGAAAAACTGTTTTTT. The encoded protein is CASSWTGEDEKLFF.

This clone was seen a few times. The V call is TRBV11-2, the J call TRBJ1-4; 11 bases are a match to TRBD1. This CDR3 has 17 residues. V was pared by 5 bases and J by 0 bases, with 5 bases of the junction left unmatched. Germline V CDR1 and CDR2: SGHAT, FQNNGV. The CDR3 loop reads CASSPRDRGATNEKLFF. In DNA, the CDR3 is TGTGCCAGCAGCCCCCGGGACAGGGGGGCAACTAATGAAAAACTGTTTTTT. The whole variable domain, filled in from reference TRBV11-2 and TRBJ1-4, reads EAGVAQSPRYKIIEKRQSVAFWCNPISGHATLYWYQQILGQGPKLLIQFQNNGVVDDSQLPKDRFSAERLKGVDSTLKIQPAKLEDSAVYLCASSPRDRGATNEKLFFGSGTQLSVL.

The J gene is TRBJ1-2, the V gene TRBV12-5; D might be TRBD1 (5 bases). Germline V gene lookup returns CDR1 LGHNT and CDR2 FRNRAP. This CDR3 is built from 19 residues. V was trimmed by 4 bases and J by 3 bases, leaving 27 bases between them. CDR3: CASGSLSKTALSTDYGYTF. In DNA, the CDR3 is TGTGCTAGTGGTTCGTTAAGTAAGACAGCCCTTTCTACTGACTATGGCTACACCTTC.

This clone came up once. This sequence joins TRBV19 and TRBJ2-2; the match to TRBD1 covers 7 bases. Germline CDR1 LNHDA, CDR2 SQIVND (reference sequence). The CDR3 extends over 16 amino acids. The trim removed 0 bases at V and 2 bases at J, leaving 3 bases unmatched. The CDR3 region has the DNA TGTGCCAGTAGTATAGAAGGGACAGCAAACACCGGGGAGCTGTTTTTT. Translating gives CASSIEGTANTGELFF.

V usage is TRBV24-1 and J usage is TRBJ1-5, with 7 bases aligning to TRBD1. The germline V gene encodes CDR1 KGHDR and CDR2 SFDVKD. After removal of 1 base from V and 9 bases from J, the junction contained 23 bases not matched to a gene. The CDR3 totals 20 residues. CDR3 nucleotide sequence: TGTGCCACCAGTGATTTCGAGTCCCCCCACCGGGACAGCTATTTTAGGCCCCAGCATTTT. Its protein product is CATSDFESPHRDSYFRPQHF.

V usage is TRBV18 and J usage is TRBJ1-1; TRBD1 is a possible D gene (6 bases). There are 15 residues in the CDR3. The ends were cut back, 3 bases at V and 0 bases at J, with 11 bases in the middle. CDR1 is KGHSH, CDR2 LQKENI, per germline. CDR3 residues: CASSPQKGVNTEAFF. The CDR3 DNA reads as TGTGCCAGCTCACCCCAGAAGGGGGTGAACACTGAAGCTTTCTTT.

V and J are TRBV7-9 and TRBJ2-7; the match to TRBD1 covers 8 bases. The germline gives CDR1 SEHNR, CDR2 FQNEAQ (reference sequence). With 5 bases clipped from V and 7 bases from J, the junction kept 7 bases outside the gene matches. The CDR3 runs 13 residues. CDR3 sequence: CASSLDRGWEQYF. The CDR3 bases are TGTGCCAGCAGCCTCGACAGGGGATGGGAGCAGTACTTC.

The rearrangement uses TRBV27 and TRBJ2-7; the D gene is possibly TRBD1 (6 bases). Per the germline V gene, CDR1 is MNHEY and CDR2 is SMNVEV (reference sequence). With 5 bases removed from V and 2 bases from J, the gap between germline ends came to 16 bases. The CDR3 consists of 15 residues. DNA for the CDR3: TGTGCCAGCAGTACCCACGGGACACGCACCTACGAGCAGTACTTC. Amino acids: CASSTHGTRTYEQYF.